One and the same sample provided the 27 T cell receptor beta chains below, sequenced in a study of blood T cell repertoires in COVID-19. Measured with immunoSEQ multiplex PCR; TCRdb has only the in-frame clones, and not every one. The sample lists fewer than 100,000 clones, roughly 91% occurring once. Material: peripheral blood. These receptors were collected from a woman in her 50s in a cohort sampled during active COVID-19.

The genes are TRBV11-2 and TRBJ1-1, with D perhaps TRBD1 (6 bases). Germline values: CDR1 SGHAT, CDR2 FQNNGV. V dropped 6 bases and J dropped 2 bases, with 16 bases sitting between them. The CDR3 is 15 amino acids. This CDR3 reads CASRGTRGANTEAFF. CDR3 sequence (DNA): TGTGCCAGCAGGGGGACCAGGGGCGCCAACACTGAAGCTTTCTTT.

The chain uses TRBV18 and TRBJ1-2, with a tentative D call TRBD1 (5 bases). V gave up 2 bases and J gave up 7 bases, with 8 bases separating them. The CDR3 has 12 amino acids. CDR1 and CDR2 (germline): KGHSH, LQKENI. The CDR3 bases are TGTGCCAGCTCACCATACGGGGGTGGCTACACCTTC. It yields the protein CASSPYGGGYTF.

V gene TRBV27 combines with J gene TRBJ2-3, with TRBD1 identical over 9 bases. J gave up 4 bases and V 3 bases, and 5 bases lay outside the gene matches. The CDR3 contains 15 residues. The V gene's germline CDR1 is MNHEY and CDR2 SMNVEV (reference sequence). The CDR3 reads CASSFTGGMSDTQYF. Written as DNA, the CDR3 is TGTGCCAGCAGTTTTACAGGGGGCATGTCAGATACGCAGTATTTT.

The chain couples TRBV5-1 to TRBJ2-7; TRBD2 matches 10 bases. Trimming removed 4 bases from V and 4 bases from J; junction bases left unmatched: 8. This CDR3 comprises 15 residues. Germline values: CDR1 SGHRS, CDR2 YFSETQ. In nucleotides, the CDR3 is TGCGCCAGCAGCCCGGTAGGGACTAGCGATTACGAGCAGTACTTC. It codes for CASSPVGTSDYEQYF.

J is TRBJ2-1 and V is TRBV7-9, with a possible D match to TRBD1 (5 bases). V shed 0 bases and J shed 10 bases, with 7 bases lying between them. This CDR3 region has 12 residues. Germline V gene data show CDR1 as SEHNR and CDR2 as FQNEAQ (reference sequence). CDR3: CASSLAGPEQFF. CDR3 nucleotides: TGTGCCAGCAGCTTAGCGGGGCCGGAGCAGTTCTTC.

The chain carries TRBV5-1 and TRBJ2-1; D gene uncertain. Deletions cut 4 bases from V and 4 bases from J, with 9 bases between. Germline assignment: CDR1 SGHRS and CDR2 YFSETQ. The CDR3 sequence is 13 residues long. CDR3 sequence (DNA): TGCGCCAGCAGCATGGTCGAGTACAATGAGCAGTTCTTC. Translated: CASSMVEYNEQFF.

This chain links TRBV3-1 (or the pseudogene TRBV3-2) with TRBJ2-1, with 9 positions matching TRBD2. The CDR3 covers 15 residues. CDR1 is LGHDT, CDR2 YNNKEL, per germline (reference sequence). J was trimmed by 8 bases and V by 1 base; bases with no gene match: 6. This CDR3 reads CASSQGTSAFHEQFF. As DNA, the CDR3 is TGTGCCAGCAGCCAAGGGACTAGCGCCTTCCATGAGCAGTTCTTC.

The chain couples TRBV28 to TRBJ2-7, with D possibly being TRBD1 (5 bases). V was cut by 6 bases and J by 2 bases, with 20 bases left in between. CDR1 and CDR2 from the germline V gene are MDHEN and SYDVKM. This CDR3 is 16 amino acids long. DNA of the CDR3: TGTGCCAGCAGCCTGGCCCTGGGGCGGACAACCTACGAGCAGTACTTC. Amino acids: CASSLALGRTTYEQYF.

CDR3 residues: CASSLAGSYEQYF. In nucleotides, the CDR3 is TGTGCCAGCTCACTGGCGGGCTCCTACGAGCAGTACTTC. V usage is TRBV18 and J usage is TRBJ2-7; a possible D gene is TRBD2 (5 bases). V lost 4 bases to trimming and J lost 0 bases, with 7 bases between them. The germline gives CDR1 KGHSH, CDR2 LQKENI. This CDR3 comprises 13 residues.

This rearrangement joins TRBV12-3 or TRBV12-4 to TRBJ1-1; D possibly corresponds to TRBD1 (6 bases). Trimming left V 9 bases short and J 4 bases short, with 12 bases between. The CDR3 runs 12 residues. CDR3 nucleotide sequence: TGTGCCAGTCAGCAGGGGTCCACTGAAGCTTTCTTT. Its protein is CASQQGSTEAFF.

CDR3 in amino acids: CAWWTGVFGYTF. The CDR3 nucleotides are TGTGCCTGGTGGACTGGGGTATTCGGCTACACCTTC. V is TRBV30 and J is TRBJ1-2; unclear D gene. Trimming shortened V by 5 bases and J by 8 bases, and 15 bases separated the two germline ends. This CDR3 region has 12 residues. Germline values: CDR1 GTSNPN, CDR2 SVGIG (reference sequence).

In DNA, the CDR3 is TGTGCCAGCAGTTCTTTCGGAGGGGGCGCAGGCTATGGCTACACCTTC. Translation gives CASSSFGGGAGYGYTF. The chain uses TRBV28 and TRBJ1-2; 7 nucleotides align to TRBD1. This CDR3 comprises 16 residues. Germline CDR1 reads MDHEN; CDR2 reads SYDVKM. The trim removed 4 bases at V and 4 bases at J, leaving 12 bases unmatched.

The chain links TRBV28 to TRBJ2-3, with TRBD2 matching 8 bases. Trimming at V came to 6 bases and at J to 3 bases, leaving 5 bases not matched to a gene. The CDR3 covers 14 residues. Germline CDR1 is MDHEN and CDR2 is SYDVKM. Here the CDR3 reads CASSSGGGTDTQYF. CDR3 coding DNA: TGTGCCAGCAGCAGCGGGGGCGGAACAGATACGCAGTATTTT.

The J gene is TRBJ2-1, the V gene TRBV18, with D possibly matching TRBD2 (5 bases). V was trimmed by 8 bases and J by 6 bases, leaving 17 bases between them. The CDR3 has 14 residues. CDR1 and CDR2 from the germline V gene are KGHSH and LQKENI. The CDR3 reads CASREDTHPNEQFF. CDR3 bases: TGTGCCAGCCGGGAAGACACCCACCCCAATGAGCAGTTCTTC.

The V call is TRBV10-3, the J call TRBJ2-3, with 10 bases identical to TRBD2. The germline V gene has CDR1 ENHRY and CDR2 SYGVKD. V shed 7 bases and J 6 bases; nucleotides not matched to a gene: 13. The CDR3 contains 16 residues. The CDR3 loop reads CAITHGASGGADTQYF. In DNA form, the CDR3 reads TGTGCCATCACCCACGGGGCAAGCGGGGGGGCCGATACGCAGTATTTT.

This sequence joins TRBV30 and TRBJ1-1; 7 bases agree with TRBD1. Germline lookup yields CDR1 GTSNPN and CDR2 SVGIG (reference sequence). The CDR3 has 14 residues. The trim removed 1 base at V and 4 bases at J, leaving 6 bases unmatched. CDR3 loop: CAWSDLTGITEAFF. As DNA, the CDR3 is TGTGCCTGGAGTGACCTGACAGGGATCACTGAAGCTTTCTTT.

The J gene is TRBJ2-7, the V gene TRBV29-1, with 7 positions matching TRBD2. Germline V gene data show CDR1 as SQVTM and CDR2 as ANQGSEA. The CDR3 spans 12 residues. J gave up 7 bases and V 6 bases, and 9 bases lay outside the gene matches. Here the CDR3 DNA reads TGCAGCGTCGGGGGGTTATCTCGGGAGCAGTACTTC. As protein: CSVGGLSREQYF.

Written as DNA, the CDR3 is TGTGCCAGCCGGGGGACCGGAACAGATACGCAGTATTTT. Protein: CASRGTGTDTQYF. The chain carries TRBV28 and TRBJ2-3; the D gene is possibly TRBD2 (6 bases). Germline assignment: CDR1 MDHEN and CDR2 SYDVKM. The CDR3 runs 13 residues. V lost 8 bases, J lost 3 bases, and 12 bases lay in between.

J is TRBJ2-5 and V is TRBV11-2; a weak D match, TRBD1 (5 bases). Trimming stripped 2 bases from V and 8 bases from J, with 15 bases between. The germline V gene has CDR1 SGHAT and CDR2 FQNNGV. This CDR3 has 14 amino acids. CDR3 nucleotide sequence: TGTGCCAGCAGCTTAAGGGGATTTTTAGGAACCCAGTACTTC. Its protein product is CASSLRGFLGTQYF.

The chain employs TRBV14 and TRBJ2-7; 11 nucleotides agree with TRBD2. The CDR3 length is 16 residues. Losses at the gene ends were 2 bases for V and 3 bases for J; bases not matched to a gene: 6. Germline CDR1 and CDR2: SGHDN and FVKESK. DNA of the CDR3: TGTGCCAGCAGCCAACTAGCGGGAGGAATAAGCTACGAGCAGTACTTC. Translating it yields CASSQLAGGISYEQYF.

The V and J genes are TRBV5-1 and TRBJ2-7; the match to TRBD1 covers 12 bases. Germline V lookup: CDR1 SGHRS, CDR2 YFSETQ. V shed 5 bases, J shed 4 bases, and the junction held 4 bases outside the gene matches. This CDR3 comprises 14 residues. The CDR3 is CASSTGQGAYEQYF. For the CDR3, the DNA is TGCGCCAGCAGTACGGGACAGGGGGCGTACGAGCAGTACTTC.

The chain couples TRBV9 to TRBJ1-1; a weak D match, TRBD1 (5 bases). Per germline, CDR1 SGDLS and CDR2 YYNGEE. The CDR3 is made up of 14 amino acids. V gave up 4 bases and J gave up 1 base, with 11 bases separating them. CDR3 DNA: TGTGCCAGCAGCCCCCGGGGGGAGAACACTGAAGCTTTCTTT. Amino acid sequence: CASSPRGENTEAFF.

The CDR3 nucleotides are TGTGCCAGCAGTCGCGAAGATGAGCAGTTCTTC. This gives the protein CASSREDEQFF. The V and J genes are TRBV6-5 and TRBJ2-1; D is unclear. This CDR3 contains 11 residues. The ends were cut back, 5 bases at V and 8 bases at J, with 7 bases in the middle. The germline V gene encodes CDR1 MNHEY and CDR2 SVGAGI.

Written as DNA, the CDR3 is TGCAGTGCTTACAGGAACAATGAGCAGTTCTTC. Protein sequence: CSAYRNNEQFF. The chain combines TRBV20-1 with TRBJ2-1; D is possibly TRBD1 (5 bases). V was pared by 5 bases and J by 5 bases, with 7 bases between. Germline-derived CDR1 and CDR2 are DFQATT and SNEGSKA (reference sequence). The CDR3 is 11 amino acids.

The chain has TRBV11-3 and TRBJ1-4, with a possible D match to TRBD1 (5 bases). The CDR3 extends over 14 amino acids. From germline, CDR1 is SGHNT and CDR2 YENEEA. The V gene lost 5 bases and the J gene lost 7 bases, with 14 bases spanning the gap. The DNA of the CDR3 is TGTGCCAGCAGCCGCCTCGGACAAACTGAAAAACTGTTTTTT. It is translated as CASSRLGQTEKLFF. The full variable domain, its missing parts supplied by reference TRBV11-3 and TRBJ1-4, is EAGVVQSPRYKIIEKKQPVAFWCNPISGHNTLYWYLQNLGQGPELLIRYENEEAVDDSQLPKDRFSAERLKGVDSTLKIQPAELGDSAVYLCASSRLGQTEKLFFGSGTQLSVL.

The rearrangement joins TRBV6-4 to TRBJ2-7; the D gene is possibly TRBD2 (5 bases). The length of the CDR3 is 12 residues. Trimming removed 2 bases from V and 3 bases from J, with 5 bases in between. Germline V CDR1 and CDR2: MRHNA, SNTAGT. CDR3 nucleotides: TGTGCCAGCAGTGACCGGGGCTACGAGCAGTACTTC. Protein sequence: CASSDRGYEQYF.

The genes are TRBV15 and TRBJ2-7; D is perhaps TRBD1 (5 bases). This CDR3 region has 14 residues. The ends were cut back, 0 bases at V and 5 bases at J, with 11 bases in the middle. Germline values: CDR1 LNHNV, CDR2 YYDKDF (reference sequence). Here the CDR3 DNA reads TGTGCCACCAGCAGAGATCTTATCAGGGACGAGCAGTACTTC. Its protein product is CATSRDLIRDEQYF.